This T cell receptor beta chain emerged from a study of regulatory T cells in long-lasting Graves disease. Relying on iRepertoire HTBI primers and Arm-PCR of CDR3 regions, the team built TCR beta libraries. TCRdb itself ran the multiplex PCR reads through MiXCR, one entry per CDR3 protein. The sample consists of some 450,000 distinct CDR3 sequences, about 16% of them appearing once. Described time point: newly diagnosed GD, antithyroid drugs for less than 3 months. From PBMCs, RNA was extracted and then used to make the TCR library. With 3 bases removed from V and 0 bases from J, the gap between germline ends came to 5 bases. The CDR3 extends over 13 amino acids. Germline loops: CDR1 SGDLS, CDR2 YYNGEE. Overall study findings and caveats: Persistent Graves' patients showed reduced TCR diversity versus newly diagnosed patients. Having only a small sample size may have limited accuracy.

This clonotype came up many times. Its antigen is not known. These records were also assigned to another study, of T cells in Graves' hyperthyroidism and ophthalmopathy. Per that study: Orbital computed tomography, thyroid ultrasound, serum thyroxine and TRAb, and clinical symptoms together informed the diagnoses. An initial round of RT-PCR targeting the TCR CDR3 relied on the HTBI primer set.

The clonotype comes from a young woman with Graves disease. Sample: peripheral blood mononuclear cells (PBMCs), taken at new diagnosis, from a patient treated with antithyroid drugs. J is TRBJ2-3 and V is TRBV9; no clear D. The CDR3 sequence is CASSEKSTDTQYF. The CDR3 region has the DNA TGTGCCAGCAGCGAGAAGAGCACAGATACGCAGTATTTT.